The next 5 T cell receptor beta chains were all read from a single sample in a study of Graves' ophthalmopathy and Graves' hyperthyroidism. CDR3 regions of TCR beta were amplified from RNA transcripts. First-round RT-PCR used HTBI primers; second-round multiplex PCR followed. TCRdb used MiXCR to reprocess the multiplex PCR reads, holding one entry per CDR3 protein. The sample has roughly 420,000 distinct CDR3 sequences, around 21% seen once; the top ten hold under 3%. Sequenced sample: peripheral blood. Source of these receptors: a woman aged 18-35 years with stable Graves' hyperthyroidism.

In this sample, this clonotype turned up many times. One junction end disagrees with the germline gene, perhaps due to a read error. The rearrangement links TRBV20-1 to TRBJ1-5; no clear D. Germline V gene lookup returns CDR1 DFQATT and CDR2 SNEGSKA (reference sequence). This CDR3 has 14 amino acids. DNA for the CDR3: TGCAGTGCTAGGTTAGACACGCCCAATCGGCCCCAGCATTTT. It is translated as CSARLDTPNRPQHF.

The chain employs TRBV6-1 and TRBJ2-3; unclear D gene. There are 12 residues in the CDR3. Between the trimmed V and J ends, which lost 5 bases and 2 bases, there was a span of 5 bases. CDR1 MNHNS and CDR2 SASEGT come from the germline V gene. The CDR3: CASSLHTDTQYF. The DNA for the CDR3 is TGTGCCAGCAGTCTCCACACAGATACGCAGTATTTT.

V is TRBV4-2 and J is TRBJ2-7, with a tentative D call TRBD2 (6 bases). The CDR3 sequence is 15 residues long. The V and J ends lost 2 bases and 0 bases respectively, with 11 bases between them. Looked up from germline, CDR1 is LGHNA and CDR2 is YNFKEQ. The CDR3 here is CASSQSPGSSYEQYF. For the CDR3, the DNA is TGTGCCAGCAGCCAATCTCCCGGGAGCTCCTACGAGCAGTACTTC.

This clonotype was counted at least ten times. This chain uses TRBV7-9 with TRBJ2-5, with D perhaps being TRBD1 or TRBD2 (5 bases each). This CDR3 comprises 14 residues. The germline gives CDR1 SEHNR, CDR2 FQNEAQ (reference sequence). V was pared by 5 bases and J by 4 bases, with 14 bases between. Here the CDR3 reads CASSPRGTGETQYF. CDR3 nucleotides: TGTGCCAGCAGCCCCCGAGGGACGGGAGAGACCCAGTACTTC.

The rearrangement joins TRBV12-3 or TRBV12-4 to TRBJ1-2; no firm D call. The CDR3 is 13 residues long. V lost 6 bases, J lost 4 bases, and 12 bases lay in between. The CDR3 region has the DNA TGTGCCAGCAGCCCCCGGGCCTTCTATGGCTACACCTTC. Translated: CASSPRAFYGYTF.